The clone carrying this T cell receptor beta chain was observed a few times. Its target is unknown. Clones were read by immunoSEQ multiplex PCR, and TCRdb kept only the in-frame ones, dropping some. Among about 140,000 clones listed, roughly 90% were seen once. This entry belongs to a study of T cell responses to AZD1222 COVID-19 vaccine. Study-level findings and limits: Nearly half of the spike-specific TCRs reportedly recognize variant regions that carry no mutations. White British people made up most donors, females outnumbered males, and clonal diversity was possibly underestimated.

Trimming left V 1 base short and J 0 bases short, with 7 bases between. CDR3 size: 14 residues. In germline, CDR1 is SEHNR, CDR2 FQNEAQ (reference sequence). The gene calls are TRBV7-9 and TRBJ2-7; TRBD2 might be the D (5 bases). The source of this sequence is an adult in good health. Source: peripheral blood, taken on day 0 of AZD1222 vaccination. DNA of the CDR3: TGTGCCAGCAGCTTAGTCGGGAACTCCTACGAGCAGTACTTC. Translation: CASSLVGNSYEQYF.